This is a list of T cell receptor beta chains from one sample in a study of cytomegalovirus exposure and HLA in healthy donors. Measured with immunoSEQ multiplex PCR; TCRdb has only the in-frame clones, and not every one. The sample shows roughly 120,000 clones, approximately 74% of them seen only once. The sample was PBMCs. The receptor source for this set is a woman aged 45-65 years in good health and CMV-seropositive. Each CDR3 is given with its conserved first and last residue. The D gene is left open where the match is weak. Size is omitted from some rows. Given values are once, few, many or a class for expanded clones.

clone_size j_call d_call v_call cdr3_aa cdr3_nt
- TRBJ2-7 TRBD1 TRBV9 CASSPGQMVHEQYF TGTGCCAGCAGTCCGGGACAGATGGTCCACGAGCAGTACTTC
- TRBJ2-3 - TRBV7-2 CASSLTWAPTDTQYF TGTGCCAGCAGCTTGACCTGGGCCCCCACAGATACGCAGTATTTT
- TRBJ2-7 TRBD2 TRBV6-6 CASRQTSGLYEQYF TGTGCCAGCAGGCAGACTAGCGGGCTATACGAGCAGTACTTC
few TRBJ1-3 - TRBV7-9 CSSTVGGGTIYF TGTTCCAGCACTGTGGGGGGGGGCACCATATATTTT
- TRBJ1-1 TRBD1 TRBV29-1 CSVGVTGGTEAFF TGCAGCGTTGGCGTGACAGGGGGCACTGAAGCTTTCTTT
- TRBJ1-5 TRBD1 TRBV30 CAWSSGGVGNQPQHF TGTGCCTGGAGTTCAGGGGGCGTGGGCAATCAGCCCCAGCATTTT
- TRBJ2-7 TRBD1 TRBV11-2 CASSFLQGQGSYEQYF TGTGCCAGCAGCTTCCTACAGGGACAGGGTTCCTACGAGCAGTACTTC
- TRBJ1-1 - TRBV30 CAWSVWGQTEAFF TGTGCCTGGAGTGTGTGGGGGCAGACTGAAGCTTTCTTT
- TRBJ1-1 TRBD1 TRBV18 CASSRPTGEVSEAFF TGTGCCAGCTCACGGCCAACAGGGGAGGTCTCTGAAGCTTTCTTT
- TRBJ2-5 - TRBV18 CASSDSRLQETQYF TGTGCCAGCTCAGACAGTCGACTTCAAGAGACCCAGTACTTC
- TRBJ2-7 - TRBV7-2 CASSLFPSTYEQYF TGTGCCAGCAGCTTATTCCCGAGTACCTACGAGCAGTACTTC
few TRBJ1-1 - TRBV29-1 CSVERGTMNTEAFF TGCAGCGTTGAAAGGGGGACTATGAACACTGAAGCTTTCTTT
- TRBJ1-1 TRBD1 TRBV19 CAIAGTGGEKAFF TGTGCCATTGCCGGGACAGGGGGTGAAAAAGCTTTCTTT
- TRBJ2-1 - TRBV5-1 CASSTTPGTKNEQFF TGCGCCAGCAGCACCACTCCCGGGACAAAAAATGAGCAGTTCTTC
- TRBJ2-3 TRBD2 TRBV30 CAWSPGLGADTQYF TGTGCCTGGAGTCCAGGACTAGGGGCAGATACGCAGTATTTT
- TRBJ1-1 TRBD1 TRBV27 CASSLDRADTEAFF TGTGCCAGCAGTTTAGACAGGGCGGACACTGAAGCTTTCTTT
- TRBJ2-3 - TRBV28 CASGVADTQYF TGTGCCAGCGGAGTTGCAGATACGCAGTATTTT
few TRBJ1-5 - TRBV19 CASSIGNSNQPQHF TGTGCCAGTAGTATCGGGAATAGCAATCAGCCCCAGCATTTT
- TRBJ1-2 TRBD1 TRBV28 CASSLAGGNGYTF TGTGCCAGCAGTCTAGCAGGGGGCAATGGCTACACCTTC
few TRBJ1-1 TRBD1 TRBV20-1 CSSGTGREAFF TGCAGTAGCGGGACAGGGCGTGAAGCTTTCTTT
- TRBJ1-4 - TRBV5-5 CASSLQMSEKLFF TGTGCCAGCAGCTTGCAGATGTCTGAAAAACTGTTTTTT
- TRBJ2-1 TRBD2 TRBV10-3 CAISESASGTNEQFF TGTGCCATCAGTGAGTCGGCTAGCGGGACCAATGAGCAGTTCTTC
- TRBJ2-5 TRBD1 TRBV7-2 CASSPTGDSQYF TGTGCCAGCAGCCCGACAGGGGATTCCCAGTACTTC
- TRBJ1-5 - TRBV21-1 CASSKGRVEDRDTGNQPQHF TGTGCCAGCAGCAAAGGCCGAGTAGAGGACAGGGATACGGGCAATCAGCCCCAGCATTTT
- TRBJ1-5 - TRBV27 CANIHRFNQPQHF TGTGCCAACATCCACAGGTTCAATCAGCCCCAGCATTTT
few TRBJ1-3 TRBD1 TRBV5-4 CASRGDSGNTIYF TGTGCCAGCAGGGGGGACAGCGGAAACACCATATATTTT
- TRBJ2-7 - TRBV30 CAWSLFYEQYF TGTGCCTGGTCGTTGTTCTACGAGCAGTACTTC
- TRBJ2-7 TRBD1 TRBV7-2 CASSSDRGAYEQYF TGTGCCAGCAGCTCGGACAGGGGGGCCTACGAGCAGTACTTC
- TRBJ1-2 - TRBV6-5 CASSPTFGGVGGYTF TGTGCCAGCAGTCCGACCTTCGGGGGAGTAGGTGGCTACACCTTC
once TRBJ2-7 - TRBV25-1 CASSELTRAYEQYF TGTGCCAGCAGTGAATTGACTAGAGCCTACGAGCAGTACTTC
few TRBJ1-4 TRBD1 TRBV18 CASSQTGGLTNEKLFF TGTGCCAGCTCTCAAACAGGGGGCCTAACTAATGAAAAACTGTTTTTT
- TRBJ1-2 - TRBV19 CASRTTGLYGYTF TGTGCCAGTAGGACGACAGGACTCTATGGCTACACCTTC
- TRBJ2-5 - TRBV5-4 CASSSGGWASETQYF TGTGCCAGCAGCTCTGGTGGTTGGGCCTCGGAGACCCAGTACTTC
- TRBJ2-5 - TRBV12-5 CASGLDGTAPQETQYF TGTGCTAGTGGTTTGGACGGGACTGCCCCCCAAGAGACCCAGTACTTC
once TRBJ1-1 TRBD1 TRBV10-1 CASSGIVVGQGETEAFF TGCGCCAGCAGTGGAATTGTAGTTGGACAGGGGGAAACTGAAGCTTTCTTT
- TRBJ2-5 TRBD2 TRBV5-1 CASSPGTSGGSETQYF TGCGCCAGCAGCCCGGGGACTAGCGGGGGCTCAGAGACCCAGTACTTC
- TRBJ2-3 TRBD1 TRBV7-9 CASSLQGSTDTQYF TGTGCCAGCAGCCTACAGGGGAGCACAGATACGCAGTATTTT
- TRBJ1-1 - TRBV7-2 CASSLSWVGGNTEAFF TGTGCCAGCAGCTTATCTTGGGTAGGGGGGAACACTGAAGCTTTCTTT
- TRBJ2-1 TRBD1 TRBV5-1 CASSLGGQGAGDEQFF TGCGCCAGCAGCTTGGGTGGACAGGGGGCCGGCGATGAGCAGTTCTTC
- TRBJ1-2 - TRBV5-1 CASSSGPGEAGYTF TGCGCCAGCAGCTCCGGACCGGGGGAGGCTGGCTACACCTTC
- TRBJ1-3 - TRBV9 CASSVSGLGNTIYF TGTGCCAGCAGCGTTTCAGGGTTGGGAAACACCATATATTTT
once TRBJ2-7 - TRBV5-1 CASSSQGYEQYF TGCGCCAGCAGCTCCCAGGGCTACGAGCAGTACTTC
- TRBJ1-3 - TRBV4-3 CASSQDLSGGNTIYF TGCGCCAGCAGCCAAGATCTGTCCGGGGGAAACACCATATATTTT
once TRBJ1-2 - TRBV4-3 CASSQELEGYGYTF TGCGCCAGCAGCCAAGAGTTAGAGGGCTACGGCTACACCTTC
- TRBJ1-1 - TRBV29-1 CSARRGVGTEAFF TGCAGCGCCCGGCGGGGGGTCGGCACTGAAGCTTTCTTT
many TRBJ1-1 - TRBV5-1 CASSLAWEGSTEAFF TGCGCCAGCAGCTTGGCGTGGGAAGGGAGCACTGAAGCTTTCTTT
once TRBJ2-7 - TRBV27 CASSLVSLAHEQYF TGTGCCAGCAGTTTAGTTTCCCTAGCGCACGAGCAGTACTTC
- TRBJ2-7 - TRBV10-3 CAISEGQGRDF TGTGCCATCAGTGAGGGGCAGGGTCGGGACTTC
- TRBJ1-1 TRBD1 TRBV2 CASSDRERAEAFF TGTGCCAGCAGCGACAGGGAGCGGGCTGAAGCTTTCTTT
- TRBJ2-7 - TRBV6-5 CASSSQGYEQYF TGTGCCAGCAGTTCCCAGGGCTACGAGCAGTACTTC
- TRBJ1-1 TRBD1 TRBV18 CASSPEPGQAFF TGTGCCAGCTCACCCGAGCCGGGACAGGCTTTCTTT
few TRBJ1-2 TRBD1 TRBV29-1 CSVGGGDRTYGYTF TGCAGCGTTGGGGGTGGGGACAGGACCTATGGCTACACCTTC
- TRBJ2-3 TRBD1 TRBV28 CASSPSGTGGKPQTDTQYF TGTGCCAGCAGTCCATCCGGGACAGGGGGGAAACCGCAAACAGATACGCAGTATTTT
- TRBJ2-5 TRBD2 TRBV6-5 CASSYSVRAGTETQYF TGTGCCAGCAGTTACTCGGTCCGAGCGGGAACGGAGACCCAGTACTTC